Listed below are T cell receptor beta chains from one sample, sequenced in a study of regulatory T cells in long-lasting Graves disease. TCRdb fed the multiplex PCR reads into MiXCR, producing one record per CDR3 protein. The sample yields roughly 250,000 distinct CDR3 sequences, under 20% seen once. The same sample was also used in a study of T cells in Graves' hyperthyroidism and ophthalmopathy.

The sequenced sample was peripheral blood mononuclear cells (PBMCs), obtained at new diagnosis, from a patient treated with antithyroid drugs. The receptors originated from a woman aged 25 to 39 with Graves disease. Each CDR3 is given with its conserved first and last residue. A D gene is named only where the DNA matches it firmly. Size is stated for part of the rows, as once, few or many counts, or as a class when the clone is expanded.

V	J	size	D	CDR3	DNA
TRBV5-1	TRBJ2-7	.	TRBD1	CASSPTGGHEQYF	TGCGCCAGCAGCCCGACAGGGGGCCACGAGCAGTACTTC
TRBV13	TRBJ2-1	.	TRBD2	CASSPENPSGGHEQFF	TGTGCCAGCAGCCCGGAAAACCCCAGCGGGGGGCATGAGCAGTTCTTC
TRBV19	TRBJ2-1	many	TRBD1	CASSSQQGHAYNEQFF	TGTGCCAGTAGTAGCCAACAGGGGCATGCCTACAATGAGCAGTTCTTC
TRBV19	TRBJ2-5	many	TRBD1	CASSPTGDRDETQYF	TGTGCCAGTAGTCCTACTGGGGACAGGGATGAGACCCAGTACTTC
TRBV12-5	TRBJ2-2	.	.	CASGISYTGELFF	TGTGCTAGTGGTATCTCATACACCGGGGAGCTGTTTTTT
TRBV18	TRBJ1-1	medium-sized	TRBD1	CASSRTGDTEAFF	TGTGCCAGCTCCCGGACAGGGGACACTGAAGCTTTCTTT
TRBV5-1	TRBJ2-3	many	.	CASCKNGIPDTQYF	TGCGCCAGCTGCAAGAACGGTATACCAGATACGCAGTATTTT
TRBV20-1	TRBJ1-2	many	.	CSASSGINYGYTF	TGCAGTGCTAGCTCGGGGATAAACTATGGCTACACCTTC
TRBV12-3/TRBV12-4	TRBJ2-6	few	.	CASSQGTPYSGANVLTF	TGTGCCAGCAGCCAGGGGACGCCTTACTCTGGGGCCAACGTCCTGACTTTC
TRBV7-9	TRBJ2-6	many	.	CASSFQTPGANVLTF	TGTGCCAGCAGCTTCCAGACACCTGGGGCCAACGTCCTGACTTTC
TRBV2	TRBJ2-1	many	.	CARQGNEQFF	TGTGCCAGACAGGGAAATGAGCAGTTCTTC
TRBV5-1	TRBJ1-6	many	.	CASKENANSPLHF	TGCGCCAGCAAGGAAAACGCCAATTCACCCCTCCACTTT
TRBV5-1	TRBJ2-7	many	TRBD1	CASSGGQGTREQYF	TGCGCCAGCAGCGGGGGACAGGGGACTCGGGAGCAGTACTTC
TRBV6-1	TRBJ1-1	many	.	CASRWDRLTTEAFF	TGTGCCAGCAGATGGGACCGCTTAACCACTGAAGCTTTCTTT
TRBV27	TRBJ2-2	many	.	CASSPRLGNTGELFF	TGTGCCAGCAGTCCACGACTAGGAAACACCGGGGAGCTGTTTTTT
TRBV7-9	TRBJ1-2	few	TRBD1	CACSLGQQYGYTF	TGTGCCTGCAGTTTGGGACAGCAATATGGCTACACCTTC
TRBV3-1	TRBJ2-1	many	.	CASSQGTGTLSYNEQFF	TGTGCCAGCAGCCAAGGAACAGGGACCCTCTCCTACAATGAGCAGTTCTTC
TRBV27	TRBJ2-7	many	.	CASGSRTAGSYEQYF	TGTGCCAGCGGGAGTAGGACCGCCGGGTCCTACGAGCAGTACTTC
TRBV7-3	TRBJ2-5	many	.	CASSPRTLPQETQYF	TGTGCCAGCAGCCCAAGGACCCTGCCCCAAGAGACCCAGTACTTC
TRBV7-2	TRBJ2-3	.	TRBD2	CASRPSGGAIDTQYF	TGTGCCAGCAGACCTAGCGGGGGGGCCATCGATACGCAGTATTTT
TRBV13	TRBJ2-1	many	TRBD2	CASSYGASGAGLFF	TGTGCCAGCAGCTACGGAGCTAGCGGGGCCGGCCTGTTCTTC
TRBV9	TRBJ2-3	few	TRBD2	CASSTPSGGAGTDTQYF	TGTGCCAGCAGCACACCCAGCGGGGGGGCCGGGACAGATACGCAGTATTTT
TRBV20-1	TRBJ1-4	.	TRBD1	CSASDDRGGGEKLFF	TGCAGTGCTAGTGATGACAGGGGAGGAGGCGAAAAACTGTTTTTT
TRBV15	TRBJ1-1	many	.	CATSRDMNTEAFF	TGTGCCACCAGCAGAGATATGAACACTGAAGCTTTCTTT